The 23 T cell receptor beta chains reported below all come from one sample, sequenced in a study of blood T cell repertoires in COVID-19. The assay was immunoSEQ multiplex PCR, and TCRdb's table has in-frame clones only and misses some. The sample carries 26,000 or so clones, approximately 66% recorded once. The sequencing input was peripheral blood. These receptors originate from a man in his 60s with active or convalescent COVID-19.

This chain connects TRBV11-3 to TRBJ1-1; D may be TRBD1 (5 bases). The length of the CDR3 is 13 residues. Per germline, CDR1 SGHNT and CDR2 YENEEA. Trimming pared 4 bases from V and 4 bases from J, leaving 10 bases between. CDR3 bases: TGTGCCAGCAGCTCCAGCGGGGGCACTGAAGCTTTCTTT. Encoded protein: CASSSSGGTEAFF.

The chain carries TRBV10-2 and TRBJ2-2; D uncertain. Germline V gene sequence: CDR1 WSHSY, CDR2 SAAADI. The length of the CDR3 is 13 residues. V was shortened by 5 bases and J by 4 bases, with 8 bases between the two germline ends. CDR3 in amino acids: CASSSRITGELFF. CDR3 sequence (DNA): TGCGCCAGCAGTTCTAGGATCACCGGGGAGCTGTTTTTT.

V is TRBV9 and J is TRBJ2-3; a weak D match, TRBD2 (6 bases). V was shortened by 4 bases and J by 7 bases, with 16 bases between the two germline ends. Germline loops: CDR1 SGDLS, CDR2 YYNGEE. The CDR3 has 14 amino acids. The DNA of the CDR3 is TGTGCCAGCAGCCCTAATCTAGGAGGGAATACGCAGTATTTT. Its translation is CASSPNLGGNTQYF.

The chain employs TRBV18 and TRBJ2-7, with 14 positions matching TRBD2. J gave up 0 bases and V 4 bases, and 8 bases lay outside the gene matches. The CDR3 is 18 amino acids. Germline V CDR1 and CDR2: KGHSH, LQKENI. The CDR3 sequence is CASSLRGLAGVSSYEQYF. The CDR3 nucleotides read TGTGCCAGCTCACTTCGGGGACTAGCGGGAGTGAGCTCCTACGAGCAGTACTTC.

The chain joins TRBV5-1 to TRBJ1-4, with 8 bases fitting TRBD1. The CDR3 loop spans 16 amino acids. CDR1 and CDR2 from the germline V gene are SGHRS and YFSETQ. After removal of 8 bases from V and 4 bases from J, the junction contained 13 bases not matched to a gene. CDR3 coding DNA: TGCGCCAGTAGACAGGGGCTTAAAGGGGGTAATGAAAAACTGTTTTTT. It yields the protein CASRQGLKGGNEKLFF.

The rearrangement links TRBV19 to TRBJ1-6, with unresolved D. The CDR3 runs to 14 residues. V was cut by 7 bases and J by 13 bases, with 20 bases left in between. Germline CDR1 is LNHDA and CDR2 is SQIVND (reference sequence). The CDR3 nucleotides are TGTGCCAGTAACCAACAGAGAGGGTTGATCCCCCTCCACTTT. It specifies CASNQQRGLIPLHF.

The J gene is TRBJ2-5, the V gene TRBV5-4, with a weak D call TRBD1 (5 bases). Germline V CDR1 and CDR2: SGHNT, YYREEE (reference sequence). With 0 bases removed from V and 5 bases from J, the gap between germline ends came to 17 bases. This CDR3 is built from 16 residues. This CDR3 reads CASSLAQTQGSETQYF. DNA for the CDR3: TGTGCCAGCAGCTTGGCCCAGACCCAGGGATCGGAGACCCAGTACTTC.

This clone was detected a few times. The chain couples TRBV6-5 to TRBJ2-1; TRBD2 might be the D (5 bases). The CDR3 covers 15 residues. Germline CDR1 MNHEY, CDR2 SVGAGI. V lost 5 bases and J lost 4, with 15 bases in between. The CDR3 protein is CASSSLYGEYNEQFF. DNA for the CDR3: TGTGCCAGCAGTAGCCTTTATGGGGAGTACAATGAGCAGTTCTTC.

The V gene is TRBV19, the J gene TRBJ2-1; the D is unclear. Trimming left V 4 bases short and J 9 bases short, with 13 bases between. The CDR3 is 13 residues long. Germline CDR1 and CDR2: LNHDA and SQIVND (reference sequence). This CDR3 reads CASSTSRASEQFF. The CDR3 coding sequence is TGTGCCAGTAGTACGAGTCGCGCGAGTGAGCAGTTCTTC.

The DNA of the CDR3 is TGTGCCATCAGTGACGGGAGGACGCAGTATTTT. Its protein product is CAISDGRTQYF. V is TRBV10-3 and J is TRBJ2-3, with TRBD2 matching over 7 bases. The V gene end was trimmed by 3 bases and the J gene end by 9 bases; junction bases not matched to a gene: 0. The CDR3 totals 11 residues. The germline CDR1 and CDR2 sequences are ENHRY and SYGVKD.

The V gene is TRBV5-1, the J gene TRBJ1-1, with D possibly TRBD1 on 6 matching bases. Trimming cost V 4 bases and J 2 bases, with 18 bases left between them. This CDR3 contains 16 residues. Germline-derived CDR1 and CDR2 are SGHRS and YFSETQ. The CDR3 sequence: CASSPTPGTPNTEAFF. The CDR3 DNA sequence: TGCGCCAGCAGCCCTACCCCCGGGACACCTAACACTGAAGCTTTCTTT.

This rearrangement joins TRBV7-8 to TRBJ2-5; a possible D gene is TRBD2 (6 bases). The CDR3 sequence is 13 residues long. Germline lookup yields CDR1 SGHVS and CDR2 FQNEAQ. Trimming removed 3 bases at V and 4 bases at J, with 9 bases between. CDR3 nucleotides: TGTGCCAGCAGCTTGGGGGGTAGAGAGACCCAGTACTTC. This sequence encodes CASSLGGRETQYF.

The V and J genes are TRBV9 and TRBJ2-1; 14 bases align to TRBD2. CDR3 length: 16 residues. V lost 2 bases, J lost 7 bases, and 5 bases stayed unmatched. Germline CDR1 reads SGDLS; CDR2 reads YYNGEE. CDR3 nucleotides: TGTGCCAGCAGCGTTCTTGGGACTAGCGGGAGTAATGAGCAGTTCTTC. This sequence encodes CASSVLGTSGSNEQFF.

The gene calls are TRBV14 and TRBJ2-5; D is uncertain. This CDR3 spans 12 amino acids. The V gene lost 3 bases and the J gene lost 7 bases, with 9 bases spanning the gap. Germline-derived CDR1 and CDR2 are SGHDN and FVKESK. CDR3 loop: CASSQIKRTQYF. CDR3 coding DNA: TGTGCCAGCAGCCAGATCAAGAGGACCCAGTACTTC.

This chain joins TRBV25-1 and TRBJ1-3; D unclear. The V end lost 4 bases, the J end lost 0 bases, and 7 bases lay between the germline ends. The germline CDR1 and CDR2 sequences are MGHDK and SYGVNS. This CDR3 is built from 14 residues. The chain's CDR3 is CASSAQISGNTIYF. The DNA of the CDR3 is TGTGCCAGCAGTGCACAGATCTCTGGAAACACCATATATTTT.

Only one count was recorded for this clone. V and J are TRBV10-3 and TRBJ2-5; 12 bases map to TRBD2. The CDR3 covers 13 residues. Germline values: CDR1 ENHRY, CDR2 SYGVKD. With V trimmed by 7 bases and J by 4 bases, 1 base remained unmatched. CDR3 sequence reads: CAIKLAGGETQYF. The CDR3 bases are TGTGCCATCAAACTAGCGGGGGGAGAGACCCAGTACTTC.

A few counts support this clone. The V gene is TRBV3-1 (or the pseudogene TRBV3-2), the J gene TRBJ2-7; 14 bases map to TRBD2. Germline loops: CDR1 LGHDT, CDR2 YNNKEL (reference sequence). J lost 5 bases, V lost 3 bases, and 3 bases had no gene match. This CDR3 spans 15 amino acids. CDR3 sequence: CASSHRGLAGDEQYF. The CDR3 DNA follows: TGTGCCAGCAGCCACCGGGGACTAGCGGGAGACGAGCAGTACTTC.

This clone was counted between two and nine times. The chain uses TRBV12-3 or TRBV12-4 and TRBJ1-2; tentatively, D is TRBD1 (5 bases). V shed 3 bases and J shed 3 bases, with 5 bases lying between them. The CDR3 has 12 residues. CDR3 sequence (DNA): TGTGCCAGCAGTTTCAGGGACTATGGCTACACCTTC. Amino acid sequence: CASSFRDYGYTF.

J is TRBJ2-2 and V is TRBV2, with D possibly matching TRBD2 (6 bases). Germline values: CDR1 SNHLY, CDR2 FYNNEI. The CDR3 is 18 amino acids. V lost 0 bases to trimming and J lost 1 base, with 15 bases between them. The CDR3 coding sequence is TGTGCCAGCAGTGAAGCGTGGGGGGTTCCTATGAACACCGGGGAGCTGTTTTTT. The encoded protein is CASSEAWGVPMNTGELFF.

The chain carries TRBV29-1 and TRBJ2-5; 10 nucleotides match TRBD1. CDR3 length equals 14 residues. The junction had 10 bases not matched to a gene; V was cut back by 7 bases and J by 5 bases. Germline assignment: CDR1 SQVTM and CDR2 ANQGSEA. The CDR3 loop is CSADGQGVLETQYF. Written as DNA, the CDR3 is TGCAGCGCGGACGGACAGGGGGTGCTCGAGACCCAGTACTTC.

The chain is built from TRBV6-5 and TRBJ2-7; 7 bases align to TRBD2. Trimming removed 6 bases from V and 5 bases from J; junction bases left unmatched: 4. The CDR3 covers 12 residues. Per the germline V gene, CDR1 is MNHEY and CDR2 is SVGAGI. CDR3: CASRGLWHEQYF. The CDR3 DNA reads as TGTGCCAGCAGGGGACTATGGCACGAGCAGTACTTC.

V usage is TRBV2 and J usage is TRBJ1-4; no firm D call. The CDR3 is 14 residues long. V lost 1 base and J 12 bases, leaving 15 bases between the germline ends. Germline assignment: CDR1 SNHLY and CDR2 FYNNEI. The CDR3 is CASSEDLISEQLFF. For the CDR3, the DNA is TGTGCCAGCAGTGAAGACTTAATTAGCGAGCAACTGTTTTTT.

The chain links TRBV7-9 to TRBJ2-5; 7 bases align to TRBD2. Looked up from germline, CDR1 is SEHNR and CDR2 is FQNEAQ (reference sequence). V trimming: 3 bases; J trimming: 7 bases; junction bases outside the gene matches: 8. The CDR3 loop spans 14 amino acids. The CDR3 DNA follows: TGTGCCAGCAGCTTGAGCCGGACGGGGGGGACCCAGTACTTC. This translates into CASSLSRTGGTQYF.